This TCR beta chain was obtained from a study of shared clonotypes between healthy human individuals (dated by TCRdb to 2020 to 2021). About the investigation overall: A few men and two women, aged 18 to 49 years, made up the cohort. For each donor, three plates each were used for CD4 naive and CD4 memory, two plates were used for CD8 naive, and one plate was used for CD8 memory. To estimate repertoire size and how much clonotypes are shared between individuals, the study performed deep sequencing of blood TCR repertoires from roughly five healthy adults. Different laboratories and diverse techniques were used to prepare libraries and sequence TCR repertoires, to increase sequencing depth and limit assay-specific biases. Leukapheresis yielded between about 0.8 and 9.5 billion PBMCs per donor.

Reading from cysteine to phenylalanine, the CDR3 counts 11 amino acids. The kept DNA is CDR3 alone, 33 bases in frame from the first base. The germline V gene (reference sequence) gives CDR1 as DFQATT and CDR2 as SNEGSKA. The germline ends are 1 base apart after V is trimmed by 0 bases and J by 2 bases. As to this clone: No cognate antigen has been identified for it. No clone much larger than this one lies a single base away; base qualities are absent. The same CDR3 also results from other DNA sequences found in this sample.

The investigation overall reported the following: Compared with non-shared clonotypes, clonotypes shared by all four sorted-subset donors had higher generation probabilities. Incomplete sequencing was indicated by rarefaction of sorted-subset datasets, despite the large sequencing depth. About 5% of naive CD4, around 3.6% of naive CD8, 2.3% of memory CD4, and 0.35% to 0.5% of memory CD8 clonotypes were shared across four donors. Because the study included a small number of donors, the genetic and exposure-history diversity represented was limited. Only blood was sampled, and tissue TCR repertoires likely differ from those in blood. Naive subsets generally had larger estimated clonotype richness than memory subsets did. Pairwise subsampling led to the expectation that sequencing depth would affect the degree of clonotype sharing among donors.

Using the deep immunoSEQ assay, multiplex PCR amplified TCR CDR3 regions from genomic DNA. For each cell subset, the extracted genomic DNA was distributed evenly across all wells of several immunoSEQ 96-well plates, and each plate served as one replicate. Each replicate PCR for sorted subsets received roughly 200 ng genomic DNA, equal to roughly 30,000 T cell genomes. Purified libraries were quantified with a Qubit 3.0 fluorometer, sized on a Bioanalyzer 2100, and re-quantified with the KAPA Library Quantification kit. Every immunoSEQ 96-well plate was sequenced on a dedicated single-read 150-cycle Illumina NextSeq 550 flow cell. Regarding the original processing steps: The immunoSEQ output contained only junctional sequences without quality scores, so filtering could not match that applied to full-length reads. Sequences were annotated with PyIR, a Python wrapper for IgBLAST v1.9, using IMGT germline references to assign V/J genes and CDR3. Any read was removed if the V/J assignment was weak (E-value above 1e-6), the CDR3 was missing, or the read contained stop codons, out-of-frame junctions, or ambiguous translated residues. V3J clonotypes were defined as sequences sharing an identical inferred V gene, J gene, and CDR3 amino acid sequence. Percentage overlap between repertoires was computed as shared unique clonotypes divided by the size of the smaller repertoire. Repertoire richness was assessed with RTK rarefaction, the Chao1 estimator, and Recon v2.1 estimates of unobserved clonotypes. Generation probabilities for all TCRbeta clonotypes obtained by the gDNA method from a handful of donors were computed using OLGA. Held by TCRdb, this immuneACCESS table contains in-frame sequences only and omits some clones. Under half of the omission traces to an unresolved V gene where checked; the cause of the rest is unknown. V and J calls and clone size are copied from that table; D and trimming were computed from the DNA. Across this sample there are 850,000 to 1,200,000 clones, with roughly 80% seen only once. Approximately 1.5% of the sample goes to the ten largest clones.

Donors were healthy HIV-negative adults with no recently reported acute infections or vaccinations. Every donor was a Caucasian adult residing in Nashville, Tennessee, USA. CD4+ T cells were enriched through magnetic negative selection, after which naive cells were positively selected on CD45RA and the remaining negative fraction served as the memory subset. Blood was collected by leukapheresis, and PBMCs were isolated by Ficoll-Histopaque density gradient centrifugation and then cryopreserved in liquid nitrogen vapor phase. Purity and quantity of every magnetically sorted T cell population were checked by analytical flow cytometry. From each sorted fraction, genomic DNA was isolated and quantified by UV absorbance on a Nanodrop 2000c.

The chain is made from TRBV20-1 and TRBJ1-2; the D gene is not confidently resolved. The material sequenced was memory CD4+ T cells sorted from blood. The cell subset or site label for this specimen denotes: CD45RA-negative fraction. The sequence came from a young man in good health. The CDR3 has the sequence CSARDNYGYTF. The nucleotides read TGCAGTGCTAGAGACAACTATGGCTACACCTTC.